These 19 T cell receptor beta chains originate from one sample sequenced in a study of T cell changes during pregnancy in multiple sclerosis. Using immunoSEQ multiplex PCR, the repertoire was profiled, and TCRdb retains in-frame clones only, with some absent. In the table there are 30,000 to 40,000 clones, approximately 90% of which are singletons. Here the sequenced sample was CD8+ T cells from peripheral blood mononuclear cells, taken in the first trimester of pregnancy. The receptor source for this set is a female donor with multiple sclerosis, enrolled in a pregnancy study.

This chain joins TRBV4-1 and TRBJ2-7; 9 bases match TRBD2. V lost 2 bases, J lost 7 bases, and 6 bases stayed unmatched. Germline V gives CDR1 MGHRA, CDR2 YSYEKL. The CDR3 contains 14 residues. The CDR3 region has the DNA TGCGCCAGCAGCCAACAAGCGGGAGGATATGAGCAGTACTTC. Protein sequence: CASSQQAGGYEQYF.

V usage is TRBV27 and J usage is TRBJ1-2, with 7 bases lining up with TRBD1. In germline, CDR1 is MNHEY, CDR2 SMNVEV (reference sequence). J gave up 8 bases and V 6 bases, and 9 bases lay outside the gene matches. The CDR3 runs 13 residues. The CDR3: CASSPRDSRGYTF. The CDR3 bases are TGTGCCAGCAGCCCCCGGGACAGCAGGGGCTACACCTTC.

This rearrangement joins TRBV19 to TRBJ1-2; a weak D match, TRBD1 (5 bases). The V end was cut by 0 bases, the J end by 5 bases, with 13 bases between. The CDR3 covers 15 residues. Germline values: CDR1 LNHDA, CDR2 SQIVND (reference sequence). The CDR3 DNA follows: TGTGCCAGTAGTATAGATCCCTCGGGGGTTTATGGCTACACCTTC. Amino acids: CASSIDPSGVYGYTF.

J is TRBJ2-7 and V is TRBV27; the D gene is possibly TRBD2 (5 bases). Germline V CDR1 and CDR2: MNHEY, SMNVEV (reference sequence). V lost 2 bases, J lost 0 bases, and 11 bases lay in between. This CDR3 spans 15 amino acids. CDR3 coding DNA: TGTGCCAGCAGTTTAAGAGGGCTCGGCTCCTACGAGCAGTACTTC. This translates into CASSLRGLGSYEQYF.

The chain employs TRBV6-5 and TRBJ2-2; the D gene is possibly TRBD1 (5 bases). Trimming removed 1 base at V and 4 bases at J, with 10 bases between. Germline CDR1 and CDR2: MNHEY and SVGAGI. The CDR3 has 15 amino acids. CDR3 sequence (DNA): TGTGCCAGCAGTTACTTCAGGGATACCACCGGGGAGCTGTTTTTT. This codes for CASSYFRDTTGELFF.

The chain links TRBV2 to TRBJ2-4; D might be TRBD2 (7 bases). With 6 bases removed from V and 0 bases from J, the gap between germline ends came to 24 bases. CDR1 is SNHLY and CDR2 is FYNNEI in the germline V gene. This CDR3 contains 19 residues. The CDR3, as DNA: TGTGCCAGCAGCGGTCAGGGGAAGAGGGTAGCGGGAGCCAAAAACATTCAGTACTTC. Protein sequence: CASSGQGKRVAGAKNIQYF.

The V and J genes are TRBV28 and TRBJ1-1; possible D gene TRBD1, 5 bases. The germline V and J ends were trimmed by 3 bases and 3 bases, with 11 bases remaining between them. This CDR3 is 14 amino acids long. The germline V gene has CDR1 MDHEN and CDR2 SYDVKM. CDR3 DNA: TGTGCCAGCAGTTTCGGGGGTCGGGACACTGAAGCTTTCTTT. As protein: CASSFGGRDTEAFF.

The chain employs TRBV29-1 and TRBJ2-7; 9 bases map to TRBD1. Germline V lookup: CDR1 SQVTM, CDR2 ANQGSEA. Trimming at V came to 6 bases and at J to 3 bases, leaving 6 bases not matched to a gene. The CDR3 totals 13 residues. CDR3 loop: CSVEGQGYYEQYF. In DNA, the CDR3 is TGCAGCGTCGAGGGACAGGGTTACTACGAGCAGTACTTC.

V is TRBV4-1 and J is TRBJ2-1; 12 bases are a match to TRBD2. CDR1 and CDR2 from the germline V gene are MGHRA and YSYEKL. Trimming cost V 3 bases and J 7 bases; bases outside gene matches: 4. There are 15 residues in the CDR3. CDR3 bases: TGCGCCAGCAGCCATTGGACTAGCGGGAAGAATGAGCAGTTCTTC. Its translation: CASSHWTSGKNEQFF.

The genes are TRBV29-1 and TRBJ2-7; D unresolved. This CDR3 is built from 10 residues. Trimming pared 3 bases from V and 8 bases from J, leaving 8 bases between. Germline V gene data show CDR1 as SQVTM and CDR2 as ANQGSEA. For the CDR3, the DNA is TGCAGCGTTGAGACACCTAAGCAGTACTTC. This codes for CSVETPKQYF.

The V call is TRBV7-6, the J call TRBJ2-1; TRBD2 agrees at 8 bases. V lost 2 bases to trimming and J lost 4 bases; unmatched junction nucleotides: 19. From germline, CDR1 is SGHVS and CDR2 FNYEAQ. This CDR3 is built from 20 residues. The CDR3 DNA reads TGTGCCAGCAGCTTATCTGGCACCTACCAACAACTAGCGGAGTACAATGAGCAGTTCTTC. Translation: CASSLSGTYQQLAEYNEQFF.

V gene TRBV4-1 combines with J gene TRBJ1-2, with 11 bases matching TRBD1. CDR1 is MGHRA and CDR2 is YSYEKL in the germline V gene. The CDR3 spans 14 residues. V lost 3 bases and J lost 7; bases outside the gene matches: 4. The CDR3 reads CASSHGQGAGGYTF. The CDR3, as DNA: TGCGCCAGCAGCCATGGACAGGGGGCGGGTGGCTACACCTTC.

The chain joins TRBV9 to TRBJ2-1; D is perhaps TRBD1 (5 bases). Germline assignment: CDR1 SGDLS and CDR2 YYNGEE. This CDR3 spans 14 amino acids. Between the trimmed V and J ends, which lost 0 bases and 2 bases, there was a span of 6 bases. The CDR3 protein is CASSVEGAYNEQFF. DNA of the CDR3: TGTGCCAGCAGCGTAGAAGGGGCCTACAATGAGCAGTTCTTC. Drawing the rest from reference TRBV9 and TRBJ2-1, the complete variable domain is DSGVTQTPKHLITATGQRVTLRCSPRSGDLSVYWYQQSLDQGLQFLIQYYNGEERAKGNILERFSAQQFPDLHSELNLSSLELGDSALYFCASSVEGAYNEQFFGPGTRLTVL.

The chain has TRBV4-1 and TRBJ1-5; TRBD1 agrees at 8 bases. Trimming at V came to 0 bases and at J to 1 base, leaving 5 bases not matched to a gene. CDR3 size: 17 residues. CDR1 is MGHRA and CDR2 is YSYEKL in the germline V gene. CDR3 DNA: TGCGCCAGCAGCCAAGACCGGGACAGGAGCAGCAATCAGCCCCAGCATTTT. Its protein is CASSQDRDRSSNQPQHF.

The chain combines TRBV6-4 with TRBJ2-3; TRBD1 matches 10 bases. Germline assignment: CDR1 MRHNA and CDR2 SNTAGT. J was trimmed by 4 bases and V by 5 bases; bases with no gene match: 9. The length of the CDR3 is 16 residues. CDR3 loop: CASSSARQGASDTQYF. The CDR3 coding sequence is TGTGCCAGCAGTTCCGCGCGACAGGGGGCCTCAGATACGCAGTATTTT.

The V call is TRBV6-1, the J call TRBJ1-2; possible D gene TRBD1, 6 bases. Trimming took off 1 base at V and 3 bases at J, with 12 bases between the two ends. Germline V gene lookup returns CDR1 MNHNS and CDR2 SASEGT. The CDR3 runs 15 residues. CDR3 amino acids: CASSEVSRGYYGYTF. CDR3 DNA sequence: TGTGCCAGCAGTGAAGTTAGCAGGGGATACTATGGCTACACCTTC.

The CDR3 region has the DNA TGTGCCAGCAGCAAAGGAAAAGGGCAGGGGATTTGGTATTTT. As protein: CASSKGKGQGIWYF. This sequence joins TRBV21-1 and TRBJ2-3; TRBD1, the table's D call, lacks a check against the DNA. TRBV21-1 is an annotated pseudogene. This CDR3 comprises 14 residues.

This clone was observed a handful of times. The chain joins TRBV5-4 to TRBJ2-7, with 8 bases aligning to TRBD2. This CDR3 contains 17 residues. Germline CDR1 reads SGHNT; CDR2 reads YYREEE (reference sequence). Germline trimming cut 4 bases from V and 6 bases from J; bases unmatched to any gene: 18. The CDR3 DNA sequence: TGTGCCAGCAGCCTATCGGGGGGGTTTCTGGGGGCATCCGAGCAGTACTTC. Encoded protein: CASSLSGGFLGASEQYF.

This chain connects TRBV12-5 to TRBJ2-5; 10 bases match TRBD1. This CDR3 region has 13 residues. Germline V gene data show CDR1 as LGHNT and CDR2 as FRNRAP. V lost 6 bases, J lost 9 bases, and 7 bases stayed unmatched. CDR3 DNA sequence: TGTGCTAGTGGGGCCGGGACAGGGGCCCCCCAGTACTTC. Residues: CASGAGTGAPQYF.